This TCR beta chain was captured by sequencing in a study of PD-L1 blockade in urothelial cancer. The table came from immunoSEQ multiplex PCR; TCRdb's copy has only in-frame clones and leaves some out. The repertoire consists of around 40,000 clones, with 82% occurring once and the leading ten covering about 12%. The time point is: peripheral blood 6 weeks after treatment start. V lost 0 bases to trimming and J lost 7 bases; unmatched junction nucleotides: 11. There are 17 residues in the CDR3. Germline V gene sequence: CDR1 SGHRS, CDR2 YFSETQ. The genes are TRBV5-1 and TRBJ2-5; TRBD1 agrees at 11 bases. The sample was PBMCs, taken around atezolizumab (anti-PD-L1) treatment. The TCR comes from a man in his sixties with urothelial cancer. CDR3 residues: CASSLAVTGTGGRTQYF. The DNA for the CDR3 is TGCGCCAGCAGCTTGGCAGTAACCGGGACAGGGGGGCGGACCCAGTACTTC.